This entry lists 32 T cell receptor beta chains sequenced from one sample in a study of Graves' ophthalmopathy and Graves' hyperthyroidism. CDR3 regions of TCR beta were amplified from RNA transcripts. After a first-round RT-PCR with HTBI primers, a second-round multiplex PCR was run. TCRdb passed the multiplex PCR reads through MiXCR, listing each CDR3 protein once. Of about 380,000 distinct CDR3 sequences in the sample, 15% to 17% are singletons; the top ten hold about 7%. Sequencing used peripheral blood. These receptors all come from a woman aged 18-29 years with stable Graves' hyperthyroidism.

This clonotype was counted between two and nine times. The rearrangement links TRBV11-2 to TRBJ1-5; D perhaps matches TRBD1 (6 bases). CDR3 length equals 17 residues. Trimming removed 6 bases at V and 4 bases at J, with 22 bases between. Germline assignment: CDR1 SGHAT and CDR2 FQNNGV. CDR3 in amino acids: CASRHDRYHSKNQPQHF. The CDR3 region has the DNA TGTGCCAGCAGGCACGACAGGTACCATTCTAAAAATCAGCCCCAGCATTTT.

This clonotype was seen at least ten times. V usage is TRBV6-1 and J usage is TRBJ2-2; 9 nucleotides match TRBD1. V lost 5 bases and J lost 6; bases outside the gene matches: 10. Germline V gene data show CDR1 as MNHNS and CDR2 as SASEGT. The CDR3 has 16 amino acids. DNA for the CDR3: TGTGCCAGCAGTACCGGGACAGGGATATATGCCGGGGAGCTGTTTTTT. Translation gives CASSTGTGIYAGELFF.

This clonotype was seen repeatedly, ten times or more. The chain couples TRBV12-5 to TRBJ1-2; TRBD1 agrees at 8 bases. Germline V lookup: CDR1 LGHNT, CDR2 FRNRAP. This CDR3 has 17 residues. Trimming took 2 bases from V and 4 from J; bases not matched to a gene: 12. As DNA, the CDR3 is TGTGCTAGTGGTTTGTTGACCGGGACAGGAACGGTCTATGGCTACACCTTC. It translates to CASGLLTGTGTVYGYTF.

This clonotype came up a few times. J is TRBJ1-5 and V is TRBV6-5; 7 bases are a match to TRBD1. Trimming at V came to 5 bases and at J to 4 bases, leaving 8 bases not matched to a gene. Per the germline V gene, CDR1 is MNHEY and CDR2 is SVGAGI. There are 15 residues in the CDR3. In DNA form, the CDR3 reads TGTGCCAGCAGTAACAGGGGTGGCTCAAATCAGCCCCAGCATTTT. Translation: CASSNRGGSNQPQHF.

The chain recombines TRBV7-2 with TRBJ1-6; 8 nucleotides agree with TRBD1. Germline CDR1 reads SGHTA; CDR2 reads FQGNSA. There are 14 residues in the CDR3. J gave up 7 bases and V 5 bases, and 4 bases lay outside the gene matches. The DNA for the CDR3 is TGTGCCAGCAGCACCTGGACAGGGAATTCACCCCTCCACTTT. Its protein product is CASSTWTGNSPLHF.

V and J are TRBV5-1 and TRBJ2-7; 8 bases match TRBD1. The V gene end was trimmed by 4 bases and the J gene end by 6 bases; junction bases not matched to a gene: 12. The V gene's germline CDR1 is SGHRS and CDR2 YFSETQ. The CDR3 is made up of 15 amino acids. The CDR3 coding sequence is TGCGCCAGCAGCCAGAATCAGGGGGCGCGGCTCGAGCAGTACTTC. This sequence encodes CASSQNQGARLEQYF.

This clonotype appeared many times. The chain employs TRBV2 and TRBJ2-2, with D possibly TRBD2 on 6 matching bases. The CDR3 contains 14 residues. Germline CDR1 SNHLY, CDR2 FYNNEI. Trimming removed 7 bases at V and 6 bases at J, with 15 bases between. CDR3 amino acids: CASKVVGEAGELFF. CDR3 bases: TGTGCCAGCAAAGTAGTGGGGGAGGCCGGGGAGCTGTTTTTT.

This clonotype has ten or more counts. This rearrangement joins TRBV6-5 to TRBJ1-1; 7 bases match TRBD1. The CDR3 length is 13 residues. Trimming cost V 2 bases and J 7 bases; bases outside gene matches: 4. Germline V gene data show CDR1 as MNHEY and CDR2 as SVGAGI. CDR3 in DNA: TGTGCCAGCAGTTACGGGACAGCTATTGAAGCTTTCTTT. Translated: CASSYGTAIEAFF.

This clonotype has ten or more counts. The V call is TRBV7-2, the J call TRBJ1-1; TRBD1 matches at 7 bases. Germline-derived CDR1 and CDR2 are SGHTA and FQGNSA. Unmatched junction bases numbered 5, after V lost 2 bases and J lost 11 bases. The CDR3 spans 12 residues. As DNA, the CDR3 is TGTGCCAGCAGCTTAATTACAGGGGCGGCTTTCTTT. Amino acids: CASSLITGAAFF. Full variable domain (remainder filled in from reference TRBV7-2 and TRBJ1-1): GAGVSQSPSNKVTEKGKDVELRCDPISGHTALYWYRQSLGQGLEFLIYFQGNSAPDKSGLPSDRFSAERTGGSVSTLTIQRTQQEDSAVYLCASSLITGAAFFGQGTRLTVV.

The table lists this clonotype with many counts. The J gene is TRBJ1-2, the V gene TRBV18, with unresolved D. The CDR3 has 13 amino acids. V lost 0 bases, J lost 8 bases, and 10 bases lay in between. Germline V gene sequence: CDR1 KGHSH, CDR2 LQKENI. CDR3 loop: CASSPPQQRGYTF. The CDR3 nucleotides are TGTGCCAGCTCACCACCCCAACAGCGGGGCTACACCTTC.

This clonotype was recorded at least ten times. The V and J genes are TRBV13 and TRBJ1-5; D is undetermined. This CDR3 is 17 amino acids long. Per the germline V gene, CDR1 is PRHDT and CDR2 is FYEKMQ (reference sequence). Between the trimmed V and J ends, which lost 5 bases and 6 bases, there was a span of 23 bases. The CDR3 sequence: CASSPRTEKTQGQPQHF. The CDR3, as DNA: TGTGCCAGCAGCCCGCGGACGGAAAAGACCCAAGGTCAGCCCCAGCATTTT.

The table lists this clonotype with many counts. DNA for the CDR3: TGTGCCAGCAGTTCCTTCAATTATAGGACAGGCTTATGGCAGGCTTCACCCCTCCACTTT. Translated: CASSSFNYRTGLWQASPLHF. This chain links TRBV6-2 or TRBV6-3 with TRBJ1-6; 7 bases agree with TRBD1. This CDR3 comprises 20 residues. The germline V gene has CDR1 MNHEY and CDR2 SVGEGT. V shed 4 bases, J shed 9 bases, and the junction held 24 bases outside the gene matches.

The table lists this clonotype with many counts. The gene calls are TRBV6-5 and TRBJ2-2, with unresolved D. Germline CDR1 and CDR2: MNHEY and SVGAGI. The CDR3 spans 13 residues. The ends were cut back, 10 bases at V and 1 base at J, with 10 bases in the middle. The CDR3 nucleotides are TGTGCCACCCTTAGACGGAACACCGGGGAGCTGTTTTTT. Translated: CATLRRNTGELFF.

This clonotype was seen repeatedly, ten times or more. J is TRBJ1-1 and V is TRBV12-3 or TRBV12-4; D perhaps matches TRBD1 (6 bases). The CDR3 length is 15 residues. Trimming removed 5 bases from V and 7 bases from J, with 20 bases in between. The CDR3 region has the DNA TGTGCCAGCAGTCCCCGACCGGGACAAACAGTTGAAGCTTTCTTT. The encoded protein is CASSPRPGQTVEAFF.

This clonotype appeared many times. CDR3 DNA: TGTGCCAGCAGTTACTCGGGACAGGCGGAAGGCTACACCTTC. Translating it yields CASSYSGQAEGYTF. This chain links TRBV6-5 with TRBJ1-2; 8 positions agree with TRBD1. CDR1 and CDR2 from the germline V gene are MNHEY and SVGAGI. Losses at the gene ends were 0 bases for V and 8 bases for J; bases not matched to a gene: 5. The CDR3 covers 14 residues.

Many counts were recorded for this clonotype. The chain combines TRBV6-5 with TRBJ2-7; 9 bases agree with TRBD1. J was trimmed by 3 bases and V by 2 bases; bases with no gene match: 8. The CDR3 consists of 16 residues. CDR1 and CDR2 (germline): MNHEY, SVGAGI. CDR3 residues: CASSYALGTGYYEQYF. The CDR3 nucleotides read TGTGCCAGCAGTTACGCCCTCGGGACAGGGTACTACGAGCAGTACTTC.

This clonotype was counted at least ten times. This chain links TRBV15 with TRBJ2-7; D uncertain. Trimming shortened V by 4 bases and J by 0 bases, and 7 bases separated the two germline ends. Germline V CDR1 and CDR2: LNHNV, YYDKDF (reference sequence). CDR3 length: 13 amino acids. The CDR3 DNA sequence: TGTGCCACCAGCAATCACCGCTCCTACGAGCAGTACTTC. Amino acid sequence: CATSNHRSYEQYF. Combining the CDR3 with reference TRBV15 and TRBJ2-7 gives the whole variable domain DAMVIQNPRYQVTQFGKPVTLSCSQTLNHNVMYWYQQKSSQAPKLLFHYYDKDFNNEADTPDNFQSRRPNTSFCFLDIRSPGLGDTAMYLCATSNHRSYEQYFGPGTRLTVT.

This clonotype was seen a few times. The J gene is TRBJ2-7, the V gene TRBV5-6; D call uncertain. CDR3 size: 14 residues. The germline V gene has CDR1 SGHDT and CDR2 YYEEEE. The V end was cut by 2 bases, the J end by 6 bases, with 15 bases between. The CDR3 is CASSLVPRGSEQYF. The CDR3 DNA is TGTGCCAGCAGCTTAGTCCCAAGAGGTTCCGAGCAGTACTTC. Combining the CDR3 with reference TRBV5-6 and TRBJ2-7 gives the whole variable domain DAGVTQSPTHLIKTRGQQVTLRCSPKSGHDTVSWYQQALGQGPQFIFQYYEEEERQRGNFPDRFSGHQFPNYSSELNVNALLLGDSALYLCASSLVPRGSEQYFGPGTRLTVT.

This clonotype was detected ten times or more. The rearrangement uses TRBV12-3 or TRBV12-4 and TRBJ1-6; D remains unclear. The CDR3 length is 13 residues. The V gene lost 3 bases and the J gene lost 6 bases, with 6 bases spanning the gap. CDR3 protein: CASSFRSNSPLHF. The CDR3 coding sequence is TGTGCCAGCAGTTTTCGGAGTAATTCACCCCTCCACTTT.

This clonotype was detected ten times or more. This sequence joins TRBV7-3 and TRBJ1-2, with 10 bases matching TRBD1. Germline CDR1 reads SGHTA; CDR2 reads FQGTGA. Trimming at V came to 5 bases and at J to 8 bases, leaving 8 bases not matched to a gene. There are 14 residues in the CDR3. CDR3 residues: CASSPDRGRLGYTF. The CDR3 bases are TGTGCCAGCAGCCCCGACAGGGGGCGGTTGGGCTACACCTTC.

This clonotype was observed many times. A read error may explain this, as a much larger clone is one base away. The rearrangement joins TRBV12-3 or TRBV12-4 to TRBJ2-5; D gene unclear. The length of the CDR3 is 16 residues. Here the CDR3 reads CASSLTQTRLQETQCF. Written as DNA, the CDR3 is TGTGCCAGCAGTCTGACTCAAACGCGGCTCCAAGAGACCCAGTGCTTC.

Only a few counts were recorded for this clonotype. The rearrangement links TRBV2 to TRBJ2-2; D not resolved. The V and J ends lost 2 bases and 1 base respectively, with 5 bases between them. The germline gives CDR1 SNHLY, CDR2 FYNNEI. The CDR3 has 14 amino acids. As DNA, the CDR3 is TGTGCCAGCAGTGAAAAGGGGAACACCGGGGAGCTGTTTTTT. Translating gives CASSEKGNTGELFF.

This chain joins TRBV30 and TRBJ2-7, with 9 bases that match TRBD1. The CDR3 runs 14 residues. V gave up 2 bases and J gave up 4 bases; unmatched junction bases: 6. Germline V gives CDR1 GTSNPN, CDR2 SVGIG (reference sequence). CDR3 loop: CAWSLGQGGYEQYF. The CDR3 DNA reads TGTGCCTGGAGTTTGGGACAGGGAGGGTACGAGCAGTACTTC. Full variable domain (remainder filled in from reference TRBV30 and TRBJ2-7): SQTIHQWPATLVQPVGSPLSLECTVEGTSNPNLYWYRQAAGRGLQLLFYSVGIGQISSEVPQNLSASRPQDRQFILSSKKLLLSDSGFYLCAWSLGQGGYEQYFGPGTRLTVT.

This clonotype was seen a few times. The J gene is TRBJ2-7, the V gene TRBV5-1; 8 bases agree with TRBD1. Germline lookup yields CDR1 SGHRS and CDR2 YFSETQ. V lost 4 bases to trimming and J lost 2 bases; unmatched junction nucleotides: 8. The CDR3 has 15 residues. CDR3: CASSRQGSPTYEQYF. The CDR3 DNA follows: TGCGCCAGCAGCCGACAGGGGTCTCCGACCTACGAGCAGTACTTC.

This clonotype has just a few counts. A much larger clone is a single base away; this may be a read error. J is TRBJ1-2 and V is TRBV6-2 or TRBV6-3; possibly TRBD1 for D (5 bases). The germline CDR1 and CDR2 sequences are MNHEY and SVGEGT. This CDR3 has 15 residues. The CDR3, as DNA: TGTGTCAGCAGTTACCGGACGTCCGGGGGCTATGGCTACACCTTC. Translation gives CVSSYRTSGGYGYTF.

There are many counts of this clonotype. The V call is TRBV24-1, the J call TRBJ2-5, with TRBD2 identical over 15 bases. V was pared by 1 base and J by 5 bases, with 4 bases of the junction left unmatched. Germline CDR1 is KGHDR and CDR2 is SFDVKD. The CDR3 extends over 17 amino acids. The CDR3 DNA reads TGTGCCACCAGTGATTTAAGGACTAGCGGGGGGGCGGAGACCCAGTACTTC. It translates to CATSDLRTSGGAETQYF.

This clonotype was counted many times. This sequence joins TRBV13 and TRBJ1-1, with D perhaps matching TRBD1 (5 bases). V shed 1 base and J shed 8 bases, with 14 bases lying between them. Germline V gives CDR1 PRHDT, CDR2 FYEKMQ (reference sequence). This CDR3 spans 14 amino acids. Here the CDR3 DNA reads TGTGCCAGCAGCTTAGATAATATGGGGGAAGAAGCTTTCTTT. Its translation: CASSLDNMGEEAFF. Combining the CDR3 with reference TRBV13 and TRBJ1-1 gives the whole variable domain AAGVIQSPRHLIKEKRETATLKCYPIPRHDTVYWYQQGPGQDPQFLISFYEKMQSDKGSIPDRFSAQQFSDYHSELNMSSLELGDSALYFCASSLDNMGEEAFFGQGTRLTVV.

This clonotype was seen ten or more times. The junction does not match germline at one end; this may be a read error. V gene TRBV27 combines with J gene TRBJ1-3; D is ambiguous. The CDR3 totals 13 residues. Germline V gives CDR1 MNHEY, CDR2 SMNVEV (reference sequence). This chain's CDR3 is CASRLLSGNPIYF. CDR3 DNA sequence: TGTGCCAGCAGACTACTCTCTGGAAACCCCATATATTTT.

Worth noting for this clonotype: The CDR3 ends on some other residue instead of the conserved phenylalanine or tryptophan, so this is likely a read error. This chain uses TRBV2 with TRBJ2-5; unclear D gene. Germline CDR1 reads SNHLY; CDR2 reads FYNNEI. The CDR3 has 14 residues. The V gene lost 10 bases and the J gene lost 0 bases, with 15 bases spanning the gap. CDR3 loop: CATLRQENQETQYL. The CDR3 nucleotides are TGTGCCACCCTCCGGCAGGAGAACCAAGAGACCCAGTACCTC.

The chain links TRBV10-3 to TRBJ1-5, with D unresolved. CDR3 size: 17 residues. The V gene lost 10 bases and the J gene lost 2 bases, with 24 bases spanning the gap. Germline assignment: CDR1 ENHRY and CDR2 SYGVKD. The CDR3 loop is CATQPRTLLGGNQPQHF. CDR3 bases: TGTGCCACCCAACCACGGACTCTCCTTGGGGGCAATCAGCCCCAGCATTTT.

This clonotype was counted ten times or more. The chain joins TRBV6-2 or TRBV6-3 to TRBJ1-6; no clear D gene. CDR1 and CDR2 from the germline V gene are MNHEY and SVGEGT. CDR3 length equals 13 residues. Trimming cost V 6 bases and J 7 bases, with 10 bases left between them. This CDR3 is CASSPLQNSPLHF. CDR3 coding DNA: TGTGCCAGCAGCCCCCTCCAGAATTCACCCCTCCACTTT.

This clonotype turned up a few times. This chain links TRBV11-2 with TRBJ1-5; D is uncertain. This CDR3 region has 16 residues. The ends were cut back, 5 bases at V and 1 base at J, with 15 bases in the middle. CDR1 is SGHAT, CDR2 FQNNGV, per germline. In DNA form, the CDR3 reads TGTGCCAGCAGCGCACGGGCCGTTGGGAGCAATCAGCCCCAGCATTTT. Translating gives CASSARAVGSNQPQHF.